This T cell receptor beta chain appears in the sequencing data of a study of CD8+CD57+ T cells in acquired aplastic anemia. The CDR3 covers 11 residues. The V end was cut by 7 bases, the J end by 2 bases, with 3 bases between. Germline loops: CDR1 SGHTA, CDR2 FQGNSA. CD8+CD57+ cell expansion had been shown by flow cytometry in patients chosen for sequencing. TCR beta VDJ and CDR3 profiles were obtained from a genomic DNA template. One entry per CDR3 protein, called by TCRdb with MiXCR from the reads. The sample records 150,000 to 200,000 distinct CDR3 sequences, less than 50% being singletons. This clonotype was obtained from a human donor with aplastic anemia. The chain carries TRBV7-2 and TRBJ1-5; D is unclear. Sequenced input: sorted CD4+, CD8+, or CD8+CD57+ T cells (not recorded which) from PBMCs. The CDR3 spells CASNCNQPQHF. CDR3 coding DNA: TGTGCCAGCAACTGCAATCAGCCCCAGCATTTT. Supplemented by reference TRBV7-2 and TRBJ1-5, the full variable domain reads GAGVSQSPSNKVTEKGKDVELRCDPISGHTALYWYRQSLGQGLEFLIYFQGNSAPDKSGLPSDRFSAERTGGSVSTLTIQRTQQEDSAVYLCASNCNQPQHFGDGTRLSIL.